The sequence of this T cell receptor beta chain was determined in a study of early T cells in non-severe SARS-CoV-2 infection. Study-level information: Chains were unpaired, as sequencing was done on bulk RNA from unsorted whole blood.

Unique molecular identifiers were affixed to single, distinct cDNA molecules. TCRdb re-called the 5' RACE reads through MiXCR, storing one row per CDR3 protein. Here the sample spans more than 45,000 distinct CDR3 sequences, approximately 13% being singletons. Comment on this clonotype: Its antigen is undetermined.

Study conclusions and caveats: Matching against VDJdb likely underestimated virus-specific expansions, favoring anti-spike CD8.

V was pared by 3 bases and J by 5 bases, with 16 bases between. In germline, CDR1 is MGHRA, CDR2 YSYEKL. The CDR3 runs to 15 residues. Sequenced input: whole blood. The TCR was taken from an adult who was a healthcare worker with PCR-confirmed SARS-CoV-2 infection or an uninfected control (not recorded which). The rearrangement links TRBV4-1 to TRBJ1-1; maybe TRBD1 (6 bases). The chain's CDR3 is CASSQLTGIWTEAFF. The CDR3 nucleotides read TGCGCCAGCAGCCAGCTAACAGGGATTTGGACTGAAGCTTTCTTT.